The next 17 T cell receptor beta chains were all read from a single sample in a study of blood T cell repertoires in COVID-19 (dated by TCRdb to between 2020 and 2021). The library was built by means of the immunoSEQ multiplex PCR assay. Here the immuneACCESS table is served through TCRdb, limited to in-frame sequences with V and J called. Missing clones are a known gap in these copies; in checked studies unresolved V genes cover under half, and the rest lacks a known reason. Within this sample are fewer than 90,000 clones, with around 88% of them counted one time only. The ten top clones hold 0.47% of the sample. The sample was peripheral blood. Receptor source: a man in his sixties with acute or convalescent COVID-19.

CDR3 amino acids: CASSVLAESSYNEQFF. CDR3 DNA sequence: TGTGCCAGCAGTGTGCTAGCGGAGAGCTCCTACAATGAGCAGTTCTTC. This chain uses TRBV2 with TRBJ2-1; 7 bases map to TRBD2. Trimming at V came to 4 bases and at J to 0 bases, leaving 6 bases not matched to a gene. The CDR3 spans 16 residues. The germline gives CDR1 SNHLY, CDR2 FYNNEI. The full variable domain, in which reference TRBV2 and TRBJ2-1 provide the parts outside the CDR3, is EPEVTQTPSHQVTQMGQEVILRCVPISNHLYFYWYRQILGQKVEFLVSFYNNEISEKSEIFDDQFSVERPDGSNFTLKIRSTKLEDSAMYFCASSVLAESSYNEQFFGPGTRLTVL.

J is TRBJ1-5 and V is TRBV5-5; 9 positions match TRBD1. Germline V gives CDR1 SGHKS, CDR2 YYEKEE (reference sequence). The junction had 6 bases not matched to a gene; V was cut back by 1 base and J by 4 bases. The CDR3 runs 16 residues. The CDR3 here is CASSLLAGQGNQPQHF. In nucleotides, the CDR3 is TGTGCCAGCAGCTTGCTTGCGGGACAGGGAAATCAGCCCCAGCATTTT.

The V and J genes are TRBV5-1 and TRBJ2-3, with TRBD2 matching over 11 bases. The V segment lost 6 bases and the J segment 2 bases; nucleotides outside the gene matches: 8. Germline-derived CDR1 and CDR2 are SGHRS and YFSETQ. The CDR3 has 16 residues. As DNA, the CDR3 is TGCGCCAGCACTTCCATAGCGGGGGGGCCCACAGATACGCAGTATTTT. Protein: CASTSIAGGPTDTQYF. Full variable domain (outside the CDR3, taken from reference TRBV5-1 and TRBJ2-3): KAGVTQTPRYLIKTRGQQVTLSCSPISGHRSVSWYQQTPGQGLQFLFEYFSETQRNKGNFPGRFSGRQFSNSRSEMNVSTLELGDSALYLCASTSIAGGPTDTQYFGPGTRLTVL.

This rearrangement joins TRBV3-1 (or the pseudogene TRBV3-2) to TRBJ1-2, with 10 positions matching TRBD1. The V gene's germline CDR1 is LGHDT and CDR2 YNNKEL (reference sequence). The length of the CDR3 is 21 residues. The ends lost 0 bases at V and 4 bases at J; junction bases unmatched: 20. The CDR3 DNA reads as TGTGCCAGCAGCCAAGATCATGGGAGGACCAACGACAGGGGGCCGAGCTATGGCTACACCTTC. Its protein is CASSQDHGRTNDRGPSYGYTF.

In DNA form, the CDR3 reads TGTGCCAGCAGCCCCCCTCGAGGGGAGGGTGAAAAACTGTTTTTT. It encodes CASSPPRGEGEKLFF. The rearrangement links TRBV2 to TRBJ1-4; the D gene is possibly TRBD1 (5 bases). The length of the CDR3 is 15 residues. Trimming took off 6 bases at V and 7 bases at J, with 18 bases between the two ends. The germline V gene encodes CDR1 SNHLY and CDR2 FYNNEI.

The chain employs TRBV7-3 and TRBJ2-1, with D maybe TRBD1 (5 bases). Germline V gives CDR1 SGHTA, CDR2 FQGTGA. V was shortened by 0 bases and J by 9 bases, with 18 bases between the two germline ends. This CDR3 contains 16 residues. CDR3: CASSLTSRAGGSEQFF. The CDR3, as DNA: TGTGCCAGCAGCTTAACGTCCAGGGCAGGTGGAAGTGAGCAGTTCTTC.

The chain recombines TRBV9 with TRBJ1-6; 9 bases agree with TRBD1. The J segment lost 9 bases and the V segment lost 2 bases, leaving 3 bases of the junction unmatched. Germline CDR1 SGDLS, CDR2 YYNGEE. The CDR3 has 14 amino acids. CDR3 sequence reads: CASSVGTGTSPLHF. Written as DNA, the CDR3 is TGTGCCAGCAGCGTCGGGACAGGGACTTCACCCCTCCACTTT.

The rearrangement uses TRBV29-1 and TRBJ2-3, with TRBD2 matching over 11 bases. J gave up 4 bases and V 7 bases, and 7 bases lay outside the gene matches. CDR1 SQVTM and CDR2 ANQGSEA come from the germline V gene. The CDR3 covers 14 residues. The chain's CDR3 is CSALLAGVPDTQYF. The CDR3 DNA reads as TGCAGCGCACTACTAGCGGGAGTTCCAGATACGCAGTATTTT.

CDR3 loop: CSVPGQGARVETQYF. CDR3 nucleotide sequence: TGCAGCGTGCCGGGACAGGGGGCCCGTGTAGAGACCCAGTACTTC. The chain is built from TRBV29-1 and TRBJ2-5; 12 bases agree with TRBD1. Germline CDR1 is SQVTM and CDR2 is ANQGSEA. The V and J ends lost 6 bases and 4 bases, in that order; junction bases with no gene match: 9. The CDR3 is 15 amino acids. The whole variable domain, filled in from reference TRBV29-1 and TRBJ2-5, reads SAVISQKPSRDICQRGTSLTIQCQVDSQVTMMFWYRQQPGQSLTLIATANQGSEATYESGFVIDKFPISRPNLTFSTLTVSNMSPEDSSIYLCSVPGQGARVETQYFGPGTRLLVL.

The J gene is TRBJ1-5, the V gene TRBV19; 7 positions match TRBD1. This CDR3 has 17 amino acids. Per germline, CDR1 LNHDA and CDR2 SQIVND (reference sequence). V gave up 0 bases and J gave up 1 base; unmatched junction bases: 6. In DNA form, the CDR3 reads TGTGCCAGTAGTATAGATGGAGGGACAGCAAGCAATCAGCCCCAGCATTTT. Translation: CASSIDGGTASNQPQHF.

The DNA of the CDR3 is TGTGCCAGCAGCTTAACAGGTCTTCAGCCCCAGCATTTT. Protein sequence: CASSLTGLQPQHF. J is TRBJ1-5 and V is TRBV7-6; TRBD1 is a possible D gene (5 bases). The ends were cut back, 2 bases at V and 6 bases at J, with 8 bases in the middle. This CDR3 is built from 13 residues. Germline values: CDR1 SGHVS, CDR2 FNYEAQ. The complete variable domain, with remaining parts taken from reference TRBV7-6 and TRBJ1-5, reads GAGVSQSPRYKVTKRGQDVALRCDPISGHVSLYWYRQALGQGPEFLTYFNYEAQQDKSGLPNDRFSAERPEGSISTLTIQRTEQRDSAMYRCASSLTGLQPQHFGDGTRLSIL.

V and J are TRBV19 and TRBJ1-3; 8 bases are shared with TRBD1. Germline trimming cut 5 bases from V and 4 bases from J; bases unmatched to any gene: 10. The V gene's germline CDR1 is LNHDA and CDR2 SQIVND (reference sequence). The CDR3 has 16 amino acids. The DNA for the CDR3 is TGTGCCAGTAGTGTGATAGGACAGGGAGTCGGAAACACCATATATTTT. Its protein product is CASSVIGQGVGNTIYF.

The chain combines TRBV11-2 with TRBJ1-5, with a weak D call TRBD1 (5 bases). V was pared by 4 bases and J by 5 bases, with 9 bases between. The CDR3 runs 13 residues. CDR1 SGHAT and CDR2 FQNNGV come from the germline V gene. The CDR3 DNA sequence: TGTGCCAGCAGCTCACGCAGGGATCAGCCCCAGCATTTT. Translated: CASSSRRDQPQHF.

The chain is built from TRBV5-1 and TRBJ2-7; 10 bases fit TRBD1. This CDR3 has 15 residues. Trimming at V came to 4 bases and at J to 6 bases, leaving 10 bases not matched to a gene. From germline, CDR1 is SGHRS and CDR2 YFSETQ. CDR3 nucleotide sequence: TGCGCCAGCAGCCGAGACAGGGGGCGGGTAGGCGAGCAGTACTTC. Its translation: CASSRDRGRVGEQYF.

J is TRBJ2-2 and V is TRBV5-1; weak D call: TRBD1 (5 bases). CDR1 and CDR2 (germline): SGHRS, YFSETQ. The CDR3 is 14 amino acids. Trimming removed 2 bases from V and 2 bases from J, with 7 bases in between. CDR3: CASSLDSNTGELFF. The CDR3 DNA follows: TGCGCCAGCAGCTTAGACAGCAACACCGGGGAGCTGTTTTTT.

The CDR3 spells CATHRGSSYGYTF. CDR3 sequence (DNA): TGTGCCACCCACAGGGGCAGCTCTTATGGCTACACCTTC. This chain connects TRBV6-5 to TRBJ1-2; 7 positions match TRBD1. J was trimmed by 5 bases and V by 10 bases; bases with no gene match: 10. Germline values: CDR1 MNHEY, CDR2 SVGAGI. The length of the CDR3 is 13 residues.

The rearrangement uses TRBV5-1 and TRBJ2-1; D is perhaps TRBD2 (6 bases). V gave up 4 bases and J gave up 0 bases, with 14 bases separating them. Germline V CDR1 and CDR2: SGHRS, YFSETQ. The CDR3 has 16 amino acids. The CDR3 region has the DNA TGCGCCAGCAGCCCTGCCGGGGGAGGCTCCTACAATGAGCAGTTCTTC. It translates to CASSPAGGGSYNEQFF. Looking up the rest from reference TRBV5-1 and TRBJ2-1 gives the full variable domain: KAGVTQTPRYLIKTRGQQVTLSCSPISGHRSVSWYQQTPGQGLQFLFEYFSETQRNKGNFPGRFSGRQFSNSRSEMNVSTLELGDSALYLCASSPAGGGSYNEQFFGPGTRLTVL.